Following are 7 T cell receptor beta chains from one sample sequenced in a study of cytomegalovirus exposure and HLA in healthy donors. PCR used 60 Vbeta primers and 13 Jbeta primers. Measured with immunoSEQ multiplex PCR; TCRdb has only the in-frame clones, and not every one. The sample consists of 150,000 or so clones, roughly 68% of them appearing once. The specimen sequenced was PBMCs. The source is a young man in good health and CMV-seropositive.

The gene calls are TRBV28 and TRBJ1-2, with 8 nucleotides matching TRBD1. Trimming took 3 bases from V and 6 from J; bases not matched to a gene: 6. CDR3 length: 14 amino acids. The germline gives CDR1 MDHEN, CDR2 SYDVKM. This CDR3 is CASSLGQGANGYTF. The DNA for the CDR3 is TGTGCCAGCAGTTTGGGCCAGGGGGCAAATGGCTACACCTTC.

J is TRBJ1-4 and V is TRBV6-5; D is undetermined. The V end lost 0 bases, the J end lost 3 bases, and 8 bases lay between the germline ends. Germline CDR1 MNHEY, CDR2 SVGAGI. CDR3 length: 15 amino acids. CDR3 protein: CASSYSGTANEKLFF. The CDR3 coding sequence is TGTGCCAGCAGTTACTCGGGCACCGCTAATGAAAAACTGTTTTTT.

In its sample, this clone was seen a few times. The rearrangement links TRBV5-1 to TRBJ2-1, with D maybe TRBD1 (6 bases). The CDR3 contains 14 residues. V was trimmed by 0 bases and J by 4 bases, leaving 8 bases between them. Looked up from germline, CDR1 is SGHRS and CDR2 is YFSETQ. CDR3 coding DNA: TGCGCCAGCAGCTTGGTGCAGGGGTACAATGAGCAGTTCTTC. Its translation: CASSLVQGYNEQFF.

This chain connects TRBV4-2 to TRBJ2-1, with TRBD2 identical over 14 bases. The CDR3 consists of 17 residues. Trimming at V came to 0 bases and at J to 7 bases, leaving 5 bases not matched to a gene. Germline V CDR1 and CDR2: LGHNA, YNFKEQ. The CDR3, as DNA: TGTGCCAGCAGCCAAGATCCGGGACTAGCGGGAGTAAATGAGCAGTTCTTC. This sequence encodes CASSQDPGLAGVNEQFF.

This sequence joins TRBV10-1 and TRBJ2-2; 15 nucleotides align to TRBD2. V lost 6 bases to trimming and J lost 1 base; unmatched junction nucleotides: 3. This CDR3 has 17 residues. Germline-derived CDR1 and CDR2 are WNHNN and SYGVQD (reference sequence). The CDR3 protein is CASRAGLAGGNTGELFF. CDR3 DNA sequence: TGCGCCAGCAGAGCGGGACTAGCGGGAGGGAACACCGGGGAGCTGTTTTTT.

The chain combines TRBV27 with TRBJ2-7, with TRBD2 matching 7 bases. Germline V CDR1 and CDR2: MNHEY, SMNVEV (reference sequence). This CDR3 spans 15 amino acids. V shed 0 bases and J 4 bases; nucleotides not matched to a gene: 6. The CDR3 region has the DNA TGTGCCAGCAGTTTATCTGCGGGGGTCGGGTACGAGCAGTACTTC. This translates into CASSLSAGVGYEQYF.

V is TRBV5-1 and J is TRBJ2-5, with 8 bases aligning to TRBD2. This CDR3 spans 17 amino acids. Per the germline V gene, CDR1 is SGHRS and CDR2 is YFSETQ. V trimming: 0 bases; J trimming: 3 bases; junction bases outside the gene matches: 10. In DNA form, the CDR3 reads TGCGCCAGCAGCTTGGTCTCGGGGTTTAGCGGGAAAGAGACCCAGTACTTC. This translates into CASSLVSGFSGKETQYF.